This passage covers 26 T cell receptor beta chains from one sample sequenced in a study of monozygotic twins with inflammatory bowel disease. TCRdb reprocessed the 5' RACE reads, with one entry per CDR3 protein and no DNA. This sample contains approximately 340,000 distinct CDR3 sequences. The sequenced sample was blood. These receptors originate from a human donor with ulcerative colitis or Crohn's disease, or a healthy co-twin of an affected twin (not recorded which).

The V and J genes are TRBV19 and TRBJ1-4; lacking DNA, the TRBD1 call made by TCRdb goes unchecked. Germline V gives CDR1 LNHDA, CDR2 SQIVND (reference sequence). CDR3 size: 14 residues. The CDR3 region is CASSTGGTNEKLFF.

The V gene is TRBV12-3 or TRBV12-4, the J gene TRBJ1-5. This CDR3 has 13 residues. CDR3 amino acids: CASSLALGQPQHF.

The gene calls are TRBV30 and TRBJ2-2. Germline CDR1 reads GTSNPN; CDR2 reads SVGIG (reference sequence). The CDR3 spans 12 residues. CDR3 sequence: CAWSVSPGELFF. The full variable domain, completed using reference TRBV30 and TRBJ2-2, is SQTIHQWPATLVQPVGSPLSLECTVEGTSNPNLYWYRQAAGRGLQLLFYSVGIGQISSEVPQNLSASRPQDRQFILSSKKLLLSDSGFYLCAWSVSPGELFFGEGSRLTVL.

The chain has TRBV7-9 and TRBJ1-4; without DNA, the TCRdb call of TRBD1 cannot be checked. The CDR3 runs 13 residues. CDR1 SEHNR and CDR2 FQNEAQ come from the germline V gene (reference sequence). The CDR3 sequence: CASSFSRPRSSFF.

The genes are TRBV28 and TRBJ2-4; the TCRdb call, TRBD1, lacks DNA for checking. Per germline, CDR1 MDHEN and CDR2 SYDVKM. The CDR3 totals 15 residues. CDR3 amino acids: CASTGTGLAKNIQYF.

This CDR3 is CASSLARVGKGLADNEQFF. The chain combines TRBV11-1 with TRBJ2-1; the TCRdb call, TRBD2, lacks DNA for checking. The CDR3 loop spans 19 amino acids. CDR1 and CDR2 (germline): SGHAT, FQDESV (reference sequence).

The chain is built from TRBV5-1 and TRBJ2-3; the TCRdb call, TRBD2, lacks DNA for checking. CDR1 and CDR2 (germline): SGHRS, YFSETQ. The CDR3 is 14 residues long. The chain's CDR3 is CASSFGLSTDTQYF.

The gene calls are TRBV14 and TRBJ2-3. CDR3 size: 14 residues. CDR1 and CDR2 (germline): SGHDN, FVKESK. The CDR3 spells CASSQDSGSDTQYF.

The rearrangement uses TRBV9 and TRBJ2-2; TCRdb names TRBD1, which stays unverified in the absence of DNA. This CDR3 spans 14 amino acids. In germline, CDR1 is SGDLS, CDR2 YYNGEE. CDR3 region: CASSGQGDTGELFF.

This rearrangement joins TRBV14 to TRBJ2-7. Germline CDR1 is SGHDN and CDR2 is FVKESK. The CDR3 loop spans 15 amino acids. The CDR3 is CASSQEAGSSYEQYF.

The chain uses TRBV5-1 and TRBJ1-2; absent DNA, TCRdb's TRBD1 call cannot be checked. In germline, CDR1 is SGHRS, CDR2 YFSETQ. The CDR3 spans 17 residues. The CDR3 loop is CASSTDGDSWYHYGYTF.

CDR3 amino acids: CASSLALPGTNTIYF. The V and J genes are TRBV7-8 and TRBJ1-3; TCRdb proposes TRBD1, but this gene call is untestable without DNA. The CDR3 contains 15 residues. Germline V gene lookup returns CDR1 SGHVS and CDR2 FQNEAQ.

The gene calls are TRBV7-9 and TRBJ2-1. Germline CDR1 and CDR2: SEHNR and FQNEAQ (reference sequence). The CDR3 is made up of 15 amino acids. This CDR3 reads CASSNLGGLLNEQFF.

The rearrangement joins TRBV27 to TRBJ2-3. The CDR3 extends over 13 amino acids. CDR1 is MNHEY, CDR2 SMNVEV, per germline (reference sequence). The CDR3 reads CASSYRRTDTQYF.

The genes are TRBV25-1 and TRBJ1-1. The CDR3 runs 13 residues. Germline CDR1 and CDR2: MGHDK and SYGVNS. The chain's CDR3 is CASSGTSPPEAFF.

The V gene is TRBV20-1, the J gene TRBJ2-3; the D gene TCRdb calls, TRBD2, cannot be checked with no DNA. The CDR3 is 16 amino acids. CDR1 DFQATT and CDR2 SNEGSKA come from the germline V gene (reference sequence). The CDR3 reads CSAVLAEGPDTDTQYF.

This chain connects TRBV5-1 to TRBJ1-6; lacking DNA, the TRBD1 call made by TCRdb goes unchecked. Looked up from germline, CDR1 is SGHRS and CDR2 is YFSETQ. This CDR3 has 14 amino acids. The CDR3 reads CASSPDTSNSPLHF.

The chain links TRBV6-5 to TRBJ1-2; TCRdb's D gene call, TRBD1, goes unchecked for lack of DNA. Germline loops: CDR1 MNHEY, CDR2 SVGAGI. The CDR3 has 15 residues. The CDR3 loop reads CASSYGDGLGGGYTF.

The CDR3 loop reads CSALTSGGPQETQYF. The rearrangement joins TRBV20-1 to TRBJ2-5; TCRdb's D call of TRBD2 is untestable without DNA. CDR3 length: 15 residues. Per germline, CDR1 DFQATT and CDR2 SNEGSKA (reference sequence).

The V gene is TRBV27, the J gene TRBJ1-6; TCRdb picks TRBD1, but there is no DNA to check that call. This CDR3 has 13 residues. From germline, CDR1 is MNHEY and CDR2 SMNVEV (reference sequence). The CDR3 protein is CASSSDRGSPLHF.

The V gene is TRBV20-1, the J gene TRBJ2-1; TCRdb selects TRBD2, and the lack of DNA leaves this call unchecked. CDR1 DFQATT and CDR2 SNEGSKA come from the germline V gene (reference sequence). The CDR3 runs to 14 residues. The chain's CDR3 is CSQTSGNIVNEQFF.

The V call is TRBV28, the J call TRBJ2-3; TCRdb proposes TRBD2, but this gene call is untestable without DNA. In germline, CDR1 is MDHEN, CDR2 SYDVKM. This CDR3 comprises 17 residues. The CDR3 loop is CASSPLGSGEGTDTQYF.

The CDR3 sequence is CASSLTRAETQYF. The genes are TRBV7-2 and TRBJ2-5; TCRdb outputs TRBD1, but without DNA this stays unchecked. The CDR3 contains 13 residues. Germline V CDR1 and CDR2: SGHTA, FQGNSA. Full variable domain (outside the CDR3, taken from reference TRBV7-2 and TRBJ2-5): GAGVSQSPSNKVTEKGKDVELRCDPISGHTALYWYRQSLGQGLEFLIYFQGNSAPDKSGLPSDRFSAERTGGSVSTLTIQRTQQEDSAVYLCASSLTRAETQYFGPGTRLLVL.

The chain combines TRBV20-1 with TRBJ2-1; checking the TCRdb D call of TRBD2 is not possible without DNA. Germline V lookup: CDR1 DFQATT, CDR2 SNEGSKA (reference sequence). CDR3 length: 14 amino acids. CDR3 region: CSAWTSGRYNEQFF.

The chain joins TRBV28 to TRBJ2-5. Germline V CDR1 and CDR2: MDHEN, SYDVKM. The CDR3 runs 13 residues. The chain's CDR3 is CASSTGREETQYF.

The chain employs TRBV6-1 and TRBJ2-2; TCRdb proposes TRBD1, but this gene call is untestable without DNA. Germline loops: CDR1 MNHNS, CDR2 SASEGT. The CDR3 runs to 16 residues. The CDR3 is CASNSQGLGNTGELFF.